These 21 T cell receptor beta chains share one sample of origin, sequenced in a study of T-cell memory formation after mild COVID-19. From the 5' RACE reads, TCRdb called clonotypes with MiXCR, one entry per CDR3 protein. This sample yields some 290,000 distinct CDR3 sequences, of which roughly 17% are seen a single time; approximately 25% belongs to the top ten. Sequences were obtained from PBMCs or a T cell subset sorted from them (not recorded which). These receptors all come from a young man who had mild COVID-19 (a few samples of this study predate the infection). Cell type and time point are not known.

Only a few counts were recorded for this clonotype. The chain uses TRBV28 and TRBJ1-1; D remains ambiguous. V lost 6 bases to trimming and J lost 1 base, with 12 bases between them. This CDR3 has 14 residues. Per the germline V gene, CDR1 is MDHEN and CDR2 is SYDVKM. CDR3 region: CASSLLGENTEAFF. CDR3 nucleotides: TGTGCCAGCAGCCTCCTCGGGGAGAACACTGAAGCTTTCTTT. The full variable domain, in which reference TRBV28 and TRBJ1-1 provide the parts outside the CDR3, is DVKVTQSSRYLVKRTGEKVFLECVQDMDHENMFWYRQDPGLGLRLIYFSYDVKMKEKGDIPEGYSVSREKKERFSLILESASTNQTSMYLCASSLLGENTEAFFGQGTRLTVV.

This clonotype appeared a few times. This chain uses TRBV3-1 with TRBJ2-5; D unclear. Looked up from germline, CDR1 is LGHDT and CDR2 is YNNKEL (reference sequence). The CDR3 runs 14 residues. Deletions cut 3 bases from V and 1 base from J, with 9 bases between. CDR3 region: CASSQPWFQETQYF. CDR3 nucleotide sequence: TGTGCCAGCAGCCAGCCGTGGTTCCAAGAGACCCAGTACTTC.

This clonotype was detected only a few times. V usage is TRBV7-8 and J usage is TRBJ1-1; 10 bases map to TRBD1. CDR1 and CDR2 (germline): SGHVS, FQNEAQ. The CDR3 runs to 17 residues. V was pared by 4 bases and J by 3 bases, with 11 bases of the junction left unmatched. The CDR3 loop reads CASSSRDRGFLHTEAFF. The CDR3 bases are TGTGCCAGCAGCTCCCGGGACAGGGGATTTCTACACACTGAAGCTTTCTTT.

In its sample, this clonotype was seen a few times. The V and J genes are TRBV25-1 and TRBJ1-1; possibly TRBD1 for D (6 bases). Trimming removed 7 bases at V and 1 base at J, with 13 bases between. CDR1 and CDR2 (germline): MGHDK, SYGVNS. The length of the CDR3 is 14 residues. Written as DNA, the CDR3 is TGTGCCAGCAACCCACAGGGAAGGAACACTGAAGCTTTCTTT. Its translation: CASNPQGRNTEAFF.

V and J are TRBV11-1 and TRBJ2-5, with 7 bases lining up with TRBD1. V lost 6 bases to trimming and J lost 0 bases; unmatched junction nucleotides: 16. This CDR3 has 18 amino acids. Germline V gives CDR1 SGHAT, CDR2 FQDESV (reference sequence). CDR3 sequence reads: CASRHARIYQGDQETQYF. CDR3 bases: TGTGCCAGCAGACACGCCCGAATTTACCAGGGGGACCAAGAGACCCAGTACTTC.

The chain couples TRBV4-2 to TRBJ2-3, with TRBD2 identical over 12 bases. Losses at the gene ends were 4 bases for V and 1 base for J; bases not matched to a gene: 6. Germline-derived CDR1 and CDR2 are LGHNA and YNFKEQ. The CDR3 covers 17 residues. CDR3 protein: CASSRTLAGGGTDTQYF. DNA of the CDR3: TGTGCCAGCAGCCGAACTCTAGCGGGGGGGGGCACAGATACGCAGTATTTT.

The table lists this clonotype with a few counts. The CDR3 DNA follows: TGTGCCAGCTCCCCGCCTTTACACTCTGGAAACACCATATATTTT. It codes for CASSPPLHSGNTIYF. The rearrangement links TRBV7-9 to TRBJ1-3, with D unclear. V lost 8 bases to trimming and J lost 0 bases, with 14 bases between them. The CDR3 contains 15 residues. Per germline, CDR1 SEHNR and CDR2 FQNEAQ (reference sequence).

V usage is TRBV11-2 and J usage is TRBJ2-7; TRBD1 is a possible D gene (6 bases). The CDR3 covers 15 residues. Trimming took off 4 bases at V and 7 bases at J, with 20 bases between the two ends. Germline CDR1 is SGHAT and CDR2 is FQNNGV. The CDR3 region has the DNA TGTGCCAGCAGCTACTGGGGGCTTACGAACGGTGAGCAGTACTTC. As protein: CASSYWGLTNGEQYF.

The V call is TRBV6-6, the J call TRBJ2-3, with TRBD1 matching 11 bases. CDR3 length equals 16 residues. The trim removed 3 bases at V and 6 bases at J, leaving 8 bases unmatched. The germline gives CDR1 MNHNY, CDR2 SVGAGI (reference sequence). The CDR3 coding sequence is TGTGCCAGCAGTTATCCCGGACAGGGGGCCGCTGATACGCAGTATTTT. Translation gives CASSYPGQGAADTQYF.

The chain links TRBV7-8 to TRBJ1-2; D gene uncertain. Trimming removed 4 bases at V and 6 bases at J, with 12 bases between. The CDR3 is 13 amino acids. Germline-derived CDR1 and CDR2 are SGHVS and FQNEAQ. CDR3 in DNA: TGTGCCAGCAGCTCGGCCTGGGGAGATGGCTACACCTTC. It yields the protein CASSSAWGDGYTF. Together with reference TRBV7-8 and TRBJ1-2, the CDR3 gives the full variable domain: GAGVSQSPRYKVAKRGQDVALRCDPISGHVSLFWYQQALGQGPEFLTYFQNEAQLDKSGLPSDRFFAERPEGSVSTLKIQRTQQEDSAVYLCASSSAWGDGYTFGSGTRLTVV.

This chain links TRBV3-1 with TRBJ2-3; D is possibly TRBD2 (6 bases). The V and J ends lost 6 bases and 5 bases respectively, with 12 bases between them. The V gene's germline CDR1 is LGHDT and CDR2 YNNKEL (reference sequence). This CDR3 spans 13 amino acids. The CDR3 sequence: CASSLALGDTQYF. In DNA, the CDR3 is TGTGCCAGCAGTCTAGCGCTCGGAGATACGCAGTATTTT.

This chain's CDR3 is CASSFWGASPLHF. As DNA, the CDR3 is TGTGCCAGCAGCTTTTGGGGCGCTTCACCCCTCCACTTT. V usage is TRBV7-8 and J usage is TRBJ1-6, with D perhaps matching TRBD1 (5 bases). Trimming cost V 3 bases and J 9 bases, with 9 bases left between them. The CDR3 runs to 13 residues. The germline V gene encodes CDR1 SGHVS and CDR2 FQNEAQ.

This clonotype was recorded at least ten times. V and J are TRBV20-1 and TRBJ1-5; 7 bases map to TRBD1. The germline CDR1 and CDR2 sequences are DFQATT and SNEGSKA (reference sequence). The CDR3 is made up of 16 amino acids. The junction had 11 bases not matched to a gene; V was cut back by 2 bases and J by 4 bases. CDR3 region: CSARPPDRSWNQPQHF. DNA for the CDR3: TGCAGTGCTAGACCCCCGGACAGGTCCTGGAATCAGCCCCAGCATTTT.

This clonotype has just a few counts. The rearrangement links TRBV9 to TRBJ2-3; no clear D. The germline V gene has CDR1 SGDLS and CDR2 YYNGEE. The CDR3 is 13 residues long. V lost 0 bases and J 5 bases, leaving 7 bases between the germline ends. Here the CDR3 DNA reads TGTGCCAGCAGCGTAGGGGGTGTAGATACGCAGTATTTT. Its translation is CASSVGGVDTQYF.

In this sample, this clonotype turned up a few times. The rearrangement joins TRBV20-1 to TRBJ1-6; tentatively, D is TRBD1 (6 bases). CDR1 DFQATT and CDR2 SNEGSKA come from the germline V gene (reference sequence). CDR3 length equals 13 residues. Trimming left V 6 bases short and J 1 base short, with 7 bases between. The CDR3 coding sequence is TGCAGTGCACAGGGTTCCTATAATTCACCCCTCCACTTT. This codes for CSAQGSYNSPLHF.

This clonotype has at least ten counts. The chain recombines TRBV5-6 with TRBJ2-1; D not resolved. Germline lookup yields CDR1 SGHDT and CDR2 YYEEEE. This CDR3 contains 15 residues. V gave up 1 base and J gave up 8 bases, with 16 bases separating them. CDR3 in amino acids: CASSLRRSPRYEQFF. Written as DNA, the CDR3 is TGTGCCAGCAGCTTGAGAAGGTCCCCTCGGTATGAGCAGTTCTTC.

This clonotype was counted once. The chain combines TRBV9 with TRBJ2-3; D gene unclear. The CDR3 totals 16 residues. V was shortened by 0 bases and J by 2 bases, with 13 bases between the two germline ends. Germline values: CDR1 SGDLS, CDR2 YYNGEE. The CDR3 here is CASSVVVQTNTDTQYF. CDR3 coding DNA: TGTGCCAGCAGCGTAGTGGTACAGACCAACACAGATACGCAGTATTTT. Together with reference TRBV9 and TRBJ2-3, the CDR3 gives the full variable domain: DSGVTQTPKHLITATGQRVTLRCSPRSGDLSVYWYQQSLDQGLQFLIQYYNGEERAKGNILERFSAQQFPDLHSELNLSSLELGDSALYFCASSVVVQTNTDTQYFGPGTRLTVL.

This rearrangement joins TRBV7-2 to TRBJ2-5; 12 positions agree with TRBD2. This CDR3 region has 18 residues. Trimming cost V 5 bases and J 1 base; bases outside gene matches: 11. Germline V gene sequence: CDR1 SGHTA, CDR2 FQGNSA. The CDR3 nucleotides are TGTGCCAGCAGCCCCGAGAGTGGACTAGCGGGACTCCAAGAGACCCAGTACTTC. Its translation is CASSPESGLAGLQETQYF.

A few counts support this clonotype. The chain couples TRBV7-3 to TRBJ1-1; D is ambiguous. There are 12 residues in the CDR3. V lost 5 bases, J lost 5 bases, and 9 bases lay in between. Germline CDR1 and CDR2: SGHTA and FQGTGA. The CDR3: CASSDSRTEAFF. The DNA of the CDR3 is TGTGCCAGCAGCGATAGCCGGACTGAAGCTTTCTTT.

This clonotype was observed a single time. V and J are TRBV3-1 and TRBJ2-1; D is ambiguous. Germline V lookup: CDR1 LGHDT, CDR2 YNNKEL (reference sequence). V lost 3 bases and J lost 0, with 9 bases in between. This CDR3 comprises 15 residues. This CDR3 is CASSHGPGSYNEQFF. The CDR3 DNA reads TGTGCCAGCAGCCACGGCCCCGGCTCCTACAATGAGCAGTTCTTC.

This clonotype came up a few times. V usage is TRBV27 and J usage is TRBJ2-1; D is uncertain. The CDR3 is made up of 13 amino acids. Trimming removed 2 bases from V and 2 bases from J, with 4 bases in between. CDR1 and CDR2 (germline): MNHEY, SMNVEV (reference sequence). The chain's CDR3 is CASSLNTYNEQFF. CDR3 coding DNA: TGTGCCAGCAGTTTAAACACCTACAATGAGCAGTTCTTC.